Shown below are 3 T cell receptor beta chains from a single sample sequenced in a study of blood T cell repertoires in COVID-19. Sequencing used immunoSEQ multiplex PCR; TCRdb keeps in-frame clones, though not all of them. The table includes 400,000 to 500,000 clones, 88% detected once. Sequencing was carried out using PBMCs or T cells enriched from blood (not recorded which). The receptor source for this set is a woman under 30 who had been exposed to COVID-19.

The rearrangement uses TRBV5-1 and TRBJ2-7; 9 positions agree with TRBD1. CDR1 and CDR2 from the germline V gene are SGHRS and YFSETQ. V gave up 4 bases and J gave up 7 bases; unmatched junction bases: 12. CDR3 length equals 15 residues. In nucleotides, the CDR3 is TGCGCCAGCAGCCATCGACAGGGGGTTACCCAGGAGCAGTACTTC. Translation: CASSHRQGVTQEQYF.

The chain couples TRBV3-1 (or the pseudogene TRBV3-2) to TRBJ1-2; D ambiguous. V dropped 0 bases and J dropped 0 bases, with 14 bases sitting between them. Germline CDR1 and CDR2: LGHDT and YNNKEL (reference sequence). The CDR3 is 17 amino acids. CDR3 protein: CASSQEGRVSANYGYTF. The CDR3, as DNA: TGTGCCAGCAGCCAAGAAGGGCGGGTCTCCGCTAACTATGGCTACACCTTC.

The chain joins TRBV5-6 to TRBJ1-1, with TRBD1 as a possible D gene (5 bases). The germline V and J ends were trimmed by 9 bases and 3 bases, with 18 bases remaining between them. CDR1 is SGHDT and CDR2 is YYEEEE in the germline V gene. The CDR3 has 14 residues. As DNA, the CDR3 is TGTGCCACCGGGGCCGGTGGGGGGGACACTGAAGCTTTCTTT. Encoded protein: CATGAGGGDTEAFF.